The 30 T cell receptor beta chains in this list originate from one sample, sequenced in a study of cytomegalovirus exposure and HLA in healthy donors. The PCR made use of 60 Vbeta and 13 Jbeta primers. The assay was immunoSEQ multiplex PCR, and TCRdb's table has in-frame clones only and misses some. The sample holds 90,000 to 120,000 clones, roughly 76% seen once. Sequencing was performed on PBMCs. Receptor source: a man between 18 and 29 years old in good health and CMV-seronegative.

The rearrangement joins TRBV10-3 to TRBJ2-2; D is possibly TRBD1 (6 bases). CDR1 is ENHRY, CDR2 SYGVKD, per germline. CDR3 length: 16 residues. The V end lost 1 base, the J end lost 3 bases, and 12 bases lay between the germline ends. The CDR3 DNA reads TGTGCCATCAGTGAGTTCGGGACACGCGACACCGGGGAGCTGTTTTTT. Protein: CAISEFGTRDTGELFF.

This clone was picked up one time. The V gene is TRBV7-6, the J gene TRBJ1-1; D remains ambiguous. Germline lookup yields CDR1 SGHVS and CDR2 FNYEAQ. The ends were cut back, 5 bases at V and 8 bases at J, with 12 bases in the middle. The length of the CDR3 is 12 residues. The CDR3 here is CASSPAVSEAFF. In DNA, the CDR3 is TGTGCCAGCAGCCCAGCGGTGAGCGAAGCTTTCTTT.

V is TRBV5-1 and J is TRBJ2-5; 15 bases agree with TRBD2. J gave up 4 bases and V 4 bases, and 5 bases lay outside the gene matches. The germline V gene has CDR1 SGHRS and CDR2 YFSETQ. This CDR3 spans 16 amino acids. The CDR3: CASSPGLAGGGETQYF. CDR3 DNA sequence: TGCGCCAGCAGCCCGGGACTAGCGGGGGGTGGAGAGACCCAGTACTTC.

The V and J genes are TRBV18 and TRBJ2-7, with TRBD2 as a possible D gene (6 bases). From germline, CDR1 is KGHSH and CDR2 LQKENI. The CDR3 length is 14 residues. V was clipped by 1 base and J by 6 bases, with 13 bases between them. The CDR3 DNA is TGTGCCAGCTCACCACAGGATTCGGGGGTCGAGCAGTACTTC. Encoded protein: CASSPQDSGVEQYF.

The rearrangement joins TRBV29-1 to TRBJ2-2; a possible D gene is TRBD1 (6 bases). The V gene's germline CDR1 is SQVTM and CDR2 ANQGSEA. The CDR3 has 15 residues. V was pared by 7 bases and J by 1 base, with 16 bases between. The CDR3 DNA reads as TGCAGCGCCACAACAAACAGGGTGAACACCGGGGAGCTGTTTTTT. It specifies CSATTNRVNTGELFF.

The genes are TRBV10-1 and TRBJ2-3; 13 positions match TRBD2. V shed 6 bases, J shed 6 bases, and the junction held 9 bases outside the gene matches. From germline, CDR1 is WNHNN and CDR2 SYGVQD (reference sequence). The length of the CDR3 is 16 residues. CDR3 bases: TGCGCCAGCAGCCAAGGACTAGCGGGGGATAGGGATACGCAGTATTTT. It encodes CASSQGLAGDRDTQYF.

The rearrangement links TRBV19 to TRBJ1-2, with D perhaps TRBD1 (5 bases). The CDR3 spans 14 residues. Between the trimmed V and J ends, which lost 5 bases and 6 bases, there was a span of 16 bases. Germline-derived CDR1 and CDR2 are LNHDA and SQIVND (reference sequence). CDR3 sequence reads: CASSLLRTNHGYTF. The CDR3 nucleotides read TGTGCCAGTAGTCTCCTCAGGACAAACCATGGCTACACCTTC.

The chain employs TRBV11-1 and TRBJ2-7; D is possibly TRBD2 (6 bases). Deletions cut 4 bases from V and 0 bases from J, with 10 bases between. The CDR3 runs 14 residues. In germline, CDR1 is SGHAT, CDR2 FQDESV (reference sequence). CDR3 sequence reads: CASSWGEASYEQYF. DNA of the CDR3: TGTGCCAGCAGCTGGGGGGAGGCCTCCTACGAGCAGTACTTC. Filled out from reference TRBV11-1 and TRBJ2-7, the complete variable domain reads EAEVAQSPRYKITEKSQAVAFWCDPISGHATLYWYRQILGQGPELLVQFQDESVVDDSQLPKDRFSAERLKGVDSTLKIQPAELGDSAMYLCASSWGEASYEQYFGPGTRLTVT.

This clone was seen only a few times. Additional DNA sequences in this sample encode the identical CDR3. The chain is built from TRBV2 and TRBJ2-4, with 11 bases lining up with TRBD1. The CDR3 has 14 amino acids. The V and J ends lost 6 bases and 6 bases, in that order; junction bases with no gene match: 4. The germline V gene has CDR1 SNHLY and CDR2 FYNNEI. The CDR3 reads CASSRGQGGNIQYF. The DNA of the CDR3 is TGTGCCAGCAGCCGGGGACAGGGGGGAAACATTCAGTACTTC.

The rearrangement joins TRBV15 to TRBJ2-7, with D possibly being TRBD1 (7 bases). The V end lost 1 base, the J end lost 10 bases, and 20 bases lay between the germline ends. The CDR3 has 15 residues. Germline V CDR1 and CDR2: LNHNV, YYDKDF (reference sequence). CDR3 nucleotide sequence: TGTGCCACCAGCAGAGGAGGTCCCTCGGAGGGGGCACAGTACTTC. It encodes CATSRGGPSEGAQYF.

The rearrangement joins TRBV5-1 to TRBJ2-2; 7 nucleotides line up with TRBD1. V dropped 4 bases and J dropped 7; count of bases not matched to a gene: 10. The CDR3 has 15 amino acids. Germline V gives CDR1 SGHRS, CDR2 YFSETQ. The CDR3 DNA reads as TGCGCCAGCAGCCTAATAGCGACAGGGAGCGGGGAGCTGTTTTTT. It translates to CASSLIATGSGELFF.

The V and J genes are TRBV28 and TRBJ1-5, with D possibly matching TRBD1 (6 bases). Trimming pared 6 bases from V and 1 base from J, leaving 19 bases between. The CDR3 covers 17 residues. Looked up from germline, CDR1 is MDHEN and CDR2 is SYDVKM. CDR3 sequence (DNA): TGTGCCAGCAGGCCCAAAACAGGGCCGGGGAGCAATCAGCCCCAGCATTTT. Protein: CASRPKTGPGSNQPQHF. Supplemented by reference TRBV28 and TRBJ1-5, the full variable domain reads DVKVTQSSRYLVKRTGEKVFLECVQDMDHENMFWYRQDPGLGLRLIYFSYDVKMKEKGDIPEGYSVSREKKERFSLILESASTNQTSMYLCASRPKTGPGSNQPQHFGDGTRLSIL.

This CDR3 reads CASSTNYEQYF. The CDR3 coding sequence is TGTGCCAGCAGCACAAACTACGAGCAGTACTTC. The V gene is TRBV7-2, the J gene TRBJ2-7, with D unresolved. V gave up 5 bases and J gave up 3 bases, with 5 bases separating them. CDR1 is SGHTA, CDR2 FQGNSA, per germline. The CDR3 spans 11 residues.

This clone has just a few counts. This chain connects TRBV4-3 to TRBJ1-5; D is possibly TRBD1 (5 bases). In germline, CDR1 is LGHNA, CDR2 YSLEER. V lost 0 bases, J lost 4 bases, and 13 bases lay in between. The CDR3 loop spans 16 amino acids. CDR3 nucleotides: TGCGCCAGCAGCCAAGATGGCGGGGCGTCTAATCAGCCCCAGCATTTT. This sequence encodes CASSQDGGASNQPQHF.

The rearrangement uses TRBV27 and TRBJ1-4; TRBD1 agrees at 8 bases. Per germline, CDR1 MNHEY and CDR2 SMNVEV (reference sequence). This CDR3 contains 18 residues. V shed 3 bases, J shed 5 bases, and the junction held 14 bases outside the gene matches. CDR3 sequence reads: CASSFRSVGTGANEKLFF. CDR3 in DNA: TGTGCCAGCAGTTTTCGTTCGGTAGGGACAGGAGCGAATGAAAAACTGTTTTTT.

The chain employs TRBV9 and TRBJ2-1; 11 nucleotides line up with TRBD2. Per germline, CDR1 SGDLS and CDR2 YYNGEE. The CDR3 spans 15 residues. Unmatched junction bases numbered 2, after V lost 0 bases and J lost 6 bases. The CDR3 coding sequence is TGTGCCAGCAGCGTAGTAGCGGGGGGGCCCAATGAGCAGTTCTTC. Protein product: CASSVVAGGPNEQFF.

The chain uses TRBV11-3 and TRBJ2-2, with D unresolved. In germline, CDR1 is SGHNT, CDR2 YENEEA. The CDR3 has 14 amino acids. V lost 5 bases to trimming and J lost 6 bases, with 13 bases between them. The CDR3 bases are TGTGCCAGCAGCCCTGGCGGTGGATCCGGGGAGCTGTTTTTT. Translation: CASSPGGGSGELFF.

Only a few counts were recorded for this clone. The V gene is TRBV6-1, the J gene TRBJ1-1; TRBD1 is a possible D gene (6 bases). CDR3 length: 10 residues. Germline CDR1 MNHNS, CDR2 SASEGT. V was cut by 8 bases and J by 8 bases, with 9 bases left in between. The CDR3 reads CASQGWEAFF. In nucleotides, the CDR3 is TGTGCCAGCCAGGGGTGGGAAGCTTTCTTT.

V and J are TRBV2 and TRBJ1-2, with TRBD1 identical over 10 bases. The trim removed 4 bases at V and 7 bases at J, leaving 9 bases unmatched. The germline V gene has CDR1 SNHLY and CDR2 FYNNEI. The CDR3 runs to 15 residues. For the CDR3, the DNA is TGTGCCAGCAGTGGACAGGGGGCTATCTTAGGTGGCTACACCTTC. It translates to CASSGQGAILGGYTF. Full variable domain (rest looked up from reference TRBV2 and TRBJ1-2): EPEVTQTPSHQVTQMGQEVILRCVPISNHLYFYWYRQILGQKVEFLVSFYNNEISEKSEIFDDQFSVERPDGSNFTLKIRSTKLEDSAMYFCASSGQGAILGGYTFGSGTRLTVV.

The chain combines TRBV29-1 with TRBJ1-2; D gene unclear. The CDR3 loop spans 13 amino acids. Trimming cost V 1 base and J 10 bases, with 16 bases left between them. Germline CDR1 SQVTM, CDR2 ANQGSEA. CDR3 sequence (DNA): TGCAGCGTTGAAGGGAGATCTTCTCCGGCCTACACCTTC. Translation: CSVEGRSSPAYTF. Full variable domain (rest looked up from reference TRBV29-1 and TRBJ1-2): SAVISQKPSRDICQRGTSLTIQCQVDSQVTMMFWYRQQPGQSLTLIATANQGSEATYESGFVIDKFPISRPNLTFSTLTVSNMSPEDSSIYLCSVEGRSSPAYTFGSGTRLTVV.

This chain connects TRBV20-1 to TRBJ1-2; D is unresolved. Germline CDR1 DFQATT, CDR2 SNEGSKA (reference sequence). V gave up 1 base and J gave up 3 bases, with 3 bases separating them. The CDR3 has 11 residues. The CDR3 sequence is CSARVDYGYTF. The CDR3 coding sequence is TGCAGTGCTAGAGTAGACTATGGCTACACCTTC.

This clone was counted a single time. DNA for the CDR3: TGTGCCAGCAGCACGAGCGGGGATTCCGAGCAGTACTTC. Its protein is CASSTSGDSEQYF. The chain employs TRBV7-9 and TRBJ2-7; 7 bases match TRBD2. V lost 5 bases to trimming and J lost 6 bases; unmatched junction nucleotides: 7. This CDR3 region has 13 residues. In germline, CDR1 is SEHNR, CDR2 FQNEAQ (reference sequence).

The chain carries TRBV7-8 and TRBJ2-2; the match to TRBD1 covers 12 bases. V was pared by 5 bases and J by 4 bases, with 8 bases of the junction left unmatched. Germline V lookup: CDR1 SGHVS, CDR2 FQNEAQ. CDR3 length equals 17 residues. The CDR3 is CASSAWDRGLVTGELFF. The CDR3 bases are TGTGCCAGCAGCGCATGGGACAGGGGGCTAGTCACCGGGGAGCTGTTTTTT.

The chain uses TRBV15 and TRBJ1-1; D gene ambiguous. This CDR3 has 14 amino acids. V was shortened by 0 bases and J by 7 bases, with 12 bases between the two germline ends. Germline CDR1 reads LNHNV; CDR2 reads YYDKDF (reference sequence). The CDR3 spells CATSRDQMANEAFF. For the CDR3, the DNA is TGTGCCACCAGCAGAGATCAAATGGCCAATGAAGCTTTCTTT.

This clone came up a few times. This chain connects TRBV5-6 to TRBJ1-1; possibly TRBD1 for D (5 bases). V dropped 0 bases and J dropped 4 bases, with 16 bases sitting between them. The CDR3 is 16 residues long. CDR1 is SGHDT, CDR2 YYEEEE, per germline. Here the CDR3 reads CASSLEGKTWSTEAFF. Written as DNA, the CDR3 is TGTGCCAGCAGCTTGGAGGGGAAAACCTGGAGCACTGAAGCTTTCTTT.

The rearrangement joins TRBV29-1 to TRBJ1-2; TRBD1 aligns across 11 bases. The CDR3 loop spans 13 amino acids. The V gene's germline CDR1 is SQVTM and CDR2 ANQGSEA. The J segment lost 8 bases and the V segment lost 5 bases, leaving 7 bases of the junction unmatched. CDR3: CSVRTGGADGYTF. CDR3 in DNA: TGCAGCGTTAGGACAGGGGGCGCCGACGGCTACACCTTC.

As regards this clone: At one of its ends the junction is not consistent with the germline gene, which may arise from a read error. The genes are TRBV2 and TRBJ2-1; D may be TRBD2 (5 bases). Germline assignment: CDR1 SNHLY and CDR2 FYNNEI. The CDR3 has 10 amino acids. The CDR3 is CATYGVRVLF. The CDR3 DNA sequence: TGTGCCACCTACGGGGTACGGGTTCTCTTC.

The chain joins TRBV13 to TRBJ1-2; tentative D call: TRBD1 (5 bases). The CDR3 extends over 13 amino acids. Germline V gives CDR1 PRHDT, CDR2 FYEKMQ (reference sequence). V lost 0 bases, J lost 6 bases, and 8 bases lay in between. The CDR3 spells CASSLGREDGYTF. The DNA for the CDR3 is TGTGCCAGCAGCTTAGGCAGGGAGGATGGCTACACCTTC.

This chain joins TRBV5-1 and TRBJ2-3, with D uncertain. Germline V gives CDR1 SGHRS, CDR2 YFSETQ. V was trimmed by 2 bases and J by 0 bases, leaving 7 bases between them. The length of the CDR3 is 14 residues. The CDR3 DNA reads TGCGCCAGCAGCTTCGGGTCGAGCACAGATACGCAGTATTTT. Translation gives CASSFGSSTDTQYF.

The chain carries TRBV6-9 and TRBJ2-1, with 7 bases lining up with TRBD1. V gave up 2 bases and J gave up 6 bases; unmatched junction bases: 4. The CDR3 runs to 14 residues. CDR1 MNHGY and CDR2 SVAAGI come from the germline V gene. As DNA, the CDR3 is TGTGCCAGCAGTTATGGGGACAGCTTCAATGAGCAGTTCTTC. The encoded protein is CASSYGDSFNEQFF.